This record concerns one T cell receptor (beta chain) sequence. Generated by immunoSEQ multiplex PCR, the TCRdb table keeps only in-frame clones and is missing some. Here the sample spans 650,000 to 950,000 clones, approximately 85% being singletons. The sample comes from a study of shared T cell receptors in the human thymus. This CDR3 is 17 amino acids long. The junction had 17 bases not matched to a gene; V was cut back by 7 bases and J by 3 bases. CDR1 is LNHDA and CDR2 is SQIVND in the germline V gene (reference sequence). Another study also made use of these data, one on human thymus T cells. According to that study: Donor material was obtained from healthy Finnish infants undergoing corrective surgery for congenital heart defects. Thymus specimens were resections from corrective heart surgery. Overlap was high between thymic repertoires from unrelated individuals, as reported in related research.

Specimen: thymocytes. V usage is TRBV19 and J usage is TRBJ1-1; the match to TRBD1 covers 7 bases. The TCR originated in a girl in the first two years of life with a congenital heart defect. The CDR3, as DNA: TGTGCCAGTACTTTATTGGGGTCAGGGGGTTCGGACACTGAAGCTTTCTTT. This sequence encodes CASTLLGSGGSDTEAFF. Looking up the rest from reference TRBV19 and TRBJ1-1 gives the full variable domain: DGGITQSPKYLFRKEGQNVTLSCEQNLNHDAMYWYRQDPGQGLRLIYYSQIVNDFQKGDIAEGYSVSREKKESFPLTVTSAQKNPTAFYLCASTLLGSGGSDTEAFFGQGTRLTVV.